This paragraph reports one T cell receptor (beta chain). Its specific antigen is unknown. No base quality information exists; no much larger clone differs at one position. This sample stems from a study of identical twins (dated by TCRdb to 2016 to 2017). Context from the whole study: TCR alpha and beta repertoires from monozygotic twins, unrelated adults of various ages and cord blood were deep-sequenced to test whether fetal clonotypes persist. To rule out contamination, replicate twin experiments were performed at different times with different library preparation protocols.

Every donor in the study was a healthy Caucasian. Study-wide conclusions, independent of this receptor: Compared with coincidental sharing between unrelated individuals, an excess of low generation-probability sequences was observed among out-of-frame TCR alpha sequences shared between twins. Invariant T cells such as MAIT and iNKT could partly confound zero-insertion analyses, though diverse VJ usage argued against this for most clonotypes. Conclusions relied on cross-sectional statistical analysis, since the same donors could not be followed over many years. In beta out-of-frame sequences, excess twin sharing was weaker, because having fewer shared sequences lowered the signal-to-noise ratio. Out-of-frame TCR alpha sharing in monozygotic twins was systematically underestimated by recombination models, whereas sharing between unrelated individuals was in agreement with the recombination models. Abundant cord blood beta clonotypes carried fewer insertions; young adult naive repertoires showed a weaker similar trend, while memory repertoires showed none.

Receptors were amplified or captured by 5' RACE. The instrument given in TCRdb is Illumina HiSeq 2000. Template switching introduced a universal primer binding site; the final cDNA contained a unique molecular identifier, enabling accurate counting of TCR cDNA molecules. Specific primers in the conserved constant-segment region were used to synthesize first-strand cDNA for the TCR alpha and beta chains. Each cDNA library was double barcoded, with a SMART-Mk sample barcode plus Illumina barcodes, to control for contamination. TruSeq adapter sequences along with Illumina sample barcodes were introduced in two successive PCR steps. The TCR alpha and beta cDNA libraries were sequenced on the Illumina HiSeq platform using custom primers. The authors processed their data as follows. Unique molecular identifiers were extracted from raw reads with MiGEC, and CDR3 positions were determined with MiXCR. For each individual, recombination models were inferred using an EM algorithm with the repgenHMM and IGoR tools. Shared clonotype analysis was performed with the tcR package in R, normalizing sharing by the product of cloneset sizes. To study raw recombination without the effects of thymic and clonal selection, out-of-frame nonproductive sequences were analyzed. Through fastp at Q25 and MiXCR, TCRdb rebuilt clones from the public reads, retaining in-frame beta chains. Under each unique CDR3 protein, matching rows form one entry showing the most common genes and DNA. The authors' filters were not applied to this entry. The sample has some 1,700,000 distinct CDR3 sequences on record, 32% of them singletons. The ten largest clones add up to about 0.25% of the sample.

Specimen: cord blood. This TCR derives from a newborn girl in good health.

CDR3 region: CASSPGLGLSSYNEQFF. The nucleotide sequence reads as follows: TGTGCCAGCAGTCCGGGACTGGGCCTGAGCTCCTACAATGAGCAGTTCTTC. Here the chain combines TRBV28 and TRBJ2-1; a tentative D call is TRBD2 (6 bases match). V gives up 5 bases and J gives up 0 bases, and the segment between their germline ends measures 17 bases. CDR1 MDHEN and CDR2 SYDVKM were looked up in the germline V gene. The CDR3 runs 17 residues from the cysteine to the phenylalanine. Only the CDR3 DNA is retained, 51 bases long and in frame from the first base.